Listed here is a single T cell receptor beta chain. What it recognizes is unknown. In the PCR, 60 Vbeta and 13 Jbeta primers were used. Generated by immunoSEQ multiplex PCR, the TCRdb table keeps only in-frame clones and is missing some. The sample holds 60,000 to 70,000 clones, 70% to 80% seen once. Per germline, CDR1 GTSNPN and CDR2 SVGIG (reference sequence). The V end lost 3 bases, the J end lost 4 bases, and 15 bases lay between the germline ends. CDR3 size: 14 residues. This specimen belongs to a study of cytomegalovirus exposure and HLA in healthy donors. General observations from the study: Several of the most significant clusters appeared, in a later analysis, to be linked to common viral pathogens. In a later analysis, specific HLA alleles were associated with some 16,000 TCR beta sequences at a 0.05 false discovery rate.

The specimen was PBMCs. The TCR sequence derives from a man aged 50 to 59 in good health and CMV-seronegative. The J gene is TRBJ1-1, the V gene TRBV30; the D is unclear. Written as DNA, the CDR3 is TGTGCCTGGAGCCCATCGAGGGTAAGCACTGAAGCTTTCTTT. Amino acid sequence: CAWSPSRVSTEAFF. Drawing the rest from reference TRBV30 and TRBJ1-1, the complete variable domain is SQTIHQWPATLVQPVGSPLSLECTVEGTSNPNLYWYRQAAGRGLQLLFYSVGIGQISSEVPQNLSASRPQDRQFILSSKKLLLSDSGFYLCAWSPSRVSTEAFFGQGTRLTVV.